This T cell receptor beta chain was sequenced in a study of CD8+ T cells in alopecia areata. General observations from the study: The study found TCR sharing across patients less clear than in mice, possibly for HLA reasons. In scalp, tofacitinib significantly decreased clonality and expanded CD8+ clones among the top 100.

This clone appeared once. Its antigen remains unknown. Extracted RNA was reverse transcribed, and the resulting cDNA served as sequencing template. Data came from immunoSEQ multiplex PCR; TCRdb stores just in-frame clones and leaves some out. The top ten hold around 2.8% of the sample, which has approximately 210,000 clones, around two fifths seen once. Germline loops: CDR1 SNHLY, CDR2 FYNNEI. This CDR3 has 13 amino acids. The V gene end was trimmed by 8 bases and the J gene end by 4 bases; junction bases not matched to a gene: 5. The treatment was: oral pan-JAK inhibitor, 5-10 mg twice daily. The clonotype originates from a human donor with alopecia areata. This chain uses TRBV2 with TRBJ2-1, with 7 bases that match TRBD1. The sample in question was CD4+ T cells sorted from blood, obtained at approximately week 36, from a patient treated with tofacitinib. The CDR3 region is CASRRGLYNEQFF. In nucleotides, the CDR3 is TGTGCCAGCCGAAGGGGGCTATACAATGAGCAGTTCTTC. Using reference TRBV2 and TRBJ2-1 for the parts outside the CDR3, the full variable domain is EPEVTQTPSHQVTQMGQEVILRCVPISNHLYFYWYRQILGQKVEFLVSFYNNEISEKSEIFDDQFSVERPDGSNFTLKIRSTKLEDSAMYFCASRRGLYNEQFFGPGTRLTVL.